The rows below give T cell receptor beta chains drawn from one sample of a study of T cell repertoires in cytomegalovirus infection. TCRdb re-called the reads through MiXCR, storing one row per CDR3 protein. Among approximately 290,000 distinct CDR3 sequences listed, about 25% were seen once. Specimen: PBMCs. These receptors were collected from a human donor in good health (CMV status not recorded). Some clones in this sample may be carry-over from other donors' samples. CDR3s include the opening cysteine and the closing phenylalanine or tryptophan. Fields, in order: clone size, V gene, J gene, D gene, CDR3 protein, CDR3 DNA. D genes are given only for firm matches. Clone size appears in some rows only: once, few, many, or a class for an expanded clone.

>.|TRBV28|TRBJ1-2|.
CASRPGMGGYTF
TGTGCCAGCAGACCAGGGATGGGAGGCTACACCTTC
>few|TRBV7-2|TRBJ2-1|TRBD2
CASSLSGAVSYNEQFF
TGTGCCAGCAGCTTAAGCGGGGCCGTCTCCTACAATGAGCAGTTCTTC
>few|TRBV5-4|TRBJ2-1|TRBD2
CASSIGTSGRGYNEQFF
TGTGCCAGCAGCATTGGGACTAGCGGGAGGGGGTACAATGAGCAGTTCTTC
>.|TRBV29-1|TRBJ2-3|.
CSVEEGGFGTQYF
TGCAGCGTTGAAGAGGGCGGGTTTGGTACGCAGTATTTT
>few|TRBV20-1|TRBJ2-1|.
CSASISGEGDYNEQFF
TGCAGTGCTAGTATCTCTGGGGAGGGGGATTACAATGAGCAGTTCTTC
>.|TRBV15|TRBJ2-7|.
CATSMGSWAYEQYF
TGTGCCACCAGCATGGGATCTTGGGCCTACGAGCAGTACTTC
>.|TRBV3-1|TRBJ1-2|.
CASSREEGYYGYTF
TGTGCCAGCAGCCGAGAGGAGGGCTACTATGGCTACACCTTC
>.|TRBV19|TRBJ2-7|.
CASIEGRGSYEQYF
TGTGCCAGTATCGAGGGTCGAGGCTCCTACGAGCAGTACTTC
>.|TRBV29-1|TRBJ2-3|TRBD2
CSVGGLAGDADTQYF
TGCAGCGTTGGGGGGCTAGCGGGAGATGCGGATACGCAGTATTTT
>.|TRBV2|TRBJ2-1|TRBD2
CASSQAGDAYNEQFF
TGTGCCAGCAGTCAAGCGGGAGATGCGTACAATGAGCAGTTCTTC
>few|TRBV28|TRBJ1-1|.
CASSQARGAMNTEAFF
TGTGCCAGCAGCCAAGCTCGTGGAGCCATGAACACTGAAGCTTTCTTT
>many|TRBV7-9|TRBJ2-7|TRBD1
CASSRDPGQGTAEQYF
TGTGCCAGCAGTCGTGACCCGGGACAGGGGACCGCCGAGCAGTACTTC
>.|TRBV7-8|TRBJ2-5|.
CASSLEGRRSWETQYF
TGTGCCAGCAGCTTGGAGGGTCGTCGCTCGTGGGAGACCCAGTACTTC
>few|TRBV12-3/TRBV12-4|TRBJ1-1|.
CASSFGGRAKAFF
TGTGCCAGCAGTTTTGGAGGGAGAGCGAAAGCTTTCTTT
>many|TRBV7-2|TRBJ1-5|TRBD1
CASSLETGGHQPQHF
TGTGCCAGCAGCTTAGAGACAGGGGGCCATCAGCCCCAGCATTTT
>many|TRBV28|TRBJ1-5|TRBD1
CASQGASNQPQHF
TGTGCCAGCCAGGGGGCGAGCAATCAGCCCCAGCATTTT
>few|TRBV2|TRBJ2-1|.
CASTAFDEQFF
TGTGCCAGCACAGCTTTCGATGAGCAGTTCTTC
>once|TRBV4-2|TRBJ2-5|.
CASSQDRQSQETQYF
TGTGCCAGCAGCCAAGACAGACAGTCCCAAGAGACCCAGTACTTC
>.|TRBV11-2|TRBJ2-4|.
CASSLDNFKNIQYF
TGTGCCAGCAGCTTAGATAACTTCAAAAACATTCAGTACTTC
>.|TRBV3-1|TRBJ1-2|.
CASSPPLDRFSYGYTF
TGTGCCAGCAGCCCCCCCCTTGACAGGTTCTCCTATGGCTACACCTTC
>.|TRBV7-2|TRBJ1-5|.
CASSWGHLSNQPQHF
TGTGCCAGCAGCTGGGGCCACCTTAGCAATCAGCCCCAGCATTTT
>few|TRBV10-1|TRBJ2-3|.
CASSDRWQRGTDTQYF
TGCGCCAGCAGTGACAGGTGGCAAAGGGGCACAGATACGCAGTATTTT
>many|TRBV7-2|TRBJ2-2|TRBD2
CASSRASGSIGELFF
TGTGCCAGCAGCCGTGCTAGCGGGAGTATCGGGGAGCTGTTTTTT
>.|TRBV2|TRBJ1-2|.
CASERFYGYTF
TGTGCCAGCGAAAGGTTCTATGGCTACACCTTC
>many|TRBV7-2|TRBJ2-3|.
CASSPQGGGDTQYF
TGTGCCAGCAGCCCTCAGGGGGGAGGAGATACGCAGTATTTT
>many|TRBV7-9|TRBJ2-5|TRBD1
CASSSWTGDQETQYF
TGTGCCAGCAGCTCTTGGACAGGCGATCAAGAGACCCAGTACTTC
>.|TRBV6-2/TRBV6-3|TRBJ2-3|.
CASSYYGSSTDTQYF
TGTGCCAGCAGTTACTATGGGAGTAGCACAGATACGCAGTATTTT
>.|TRBV19|TRBJ2-5|TRBD2
CASRSGGTEETQYF
TGTGCCAGTAGGAGCGGGGGGACTGAAGAGACCCAGTACTTC
>.|TRBV30|TRBJ2-7|.
CAWRAAGRLSGEQYF
TGTGCCTGGAGGGCAGCGGGCCGATTAAGCGGCGAGCAGTACTTC
>few|TRBV19|TRBJ2-7|TRBD1
CASSHGQGIEQYF
TGTGCCAGTAGCCATGGACAGGGGATCGAGCAGTACTTC
>.|TRBV6-1|TRBJ2-7|.
CASSIIGGFYEQYF
TGTGCCAGCAGCATCATTGGGGGGTTCTACGAGCAGTACTTC
>few|TRBV6-5|TRBJ2-1|.
CASRPEGGPWDNEQFF
TGTGCCAGCAGACCCGAGGGGGGCCCTTGGGACAATGAGCAGTTCTTC
>.|TRBV28|TRBJ2-3|.
CASSPPGARDTQYF
TGTGCCAGCAGTCCTCCAGGGGCTAGGGATACGCAGTATTTT